This T cell receptor (beta chain) appears in the sequencing data of a study of blood T cell repertoires in COVID-19. The overall study: Collection of acute and convalescent COVID-19 samples took place in the United States, Italy and Spain. From T cells, B-cell-depleted T cells, or PBMCs came the material, which was cDNA or gDNA.

Per the authors' pipeline: Estimated nucleated cell counts came from reference gene primer amplification. Measured with immunoSEQ multiplex PCR; TCRdb has only the in-frame clones, and not every one. V and J calls and clone size are given by that table; D and trimming were obtained from the DNA. Seen here are around 150,000 clones, 80% to 85% observed once, and the top ten hold around 9.5%. One Seattle source followed patients from active infection through their disease course. The sequenced material came from peripheral blood. This clonotype was sampled from a man younger than 40 with COVID-19, enrolled during active disease.

CDR3 loop: CASSQVQNEQFF. The CDR3 region has the DNA TGTGCCAGCAGCCAAGTCCAGAATGAGCAGTTCTTC. The V call is TRBV3-1 (or the pseudogene TRBV3-2), the J call TRBJ2-1; D gene unclear. The CDR3 loop spans 12 amino acids. V shed 1 base and J shed 7 bases, with 5 bases lying between them. CDR1 and CDR2 (germline): LGHDT, YNNKEL (reference sequence).